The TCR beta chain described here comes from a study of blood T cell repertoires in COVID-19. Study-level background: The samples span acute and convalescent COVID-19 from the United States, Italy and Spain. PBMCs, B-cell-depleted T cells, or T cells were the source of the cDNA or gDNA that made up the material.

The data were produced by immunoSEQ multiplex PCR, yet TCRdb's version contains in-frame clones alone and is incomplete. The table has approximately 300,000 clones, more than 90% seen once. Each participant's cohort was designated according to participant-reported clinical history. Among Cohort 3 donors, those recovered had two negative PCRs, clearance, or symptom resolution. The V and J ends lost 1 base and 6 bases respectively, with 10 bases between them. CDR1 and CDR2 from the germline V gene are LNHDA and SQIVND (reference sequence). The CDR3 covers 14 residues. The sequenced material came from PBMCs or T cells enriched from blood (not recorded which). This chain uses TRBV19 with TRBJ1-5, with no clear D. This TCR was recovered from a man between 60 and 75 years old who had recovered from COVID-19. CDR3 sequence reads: CASSIVRVGQPQHF. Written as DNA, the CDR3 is TGTGCCAGTAGTATAGTGAGGGTAGGTCAGCCCCAGCATTTT. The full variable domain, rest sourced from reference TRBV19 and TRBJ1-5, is DGGITQSPKYLFRKEGQNVTLSCEQNLNHDAMYWYRQDPGQGLRLIYYSQIVNDFQKGDIAEGYSVSREKKESFPLTVTSAQKNPTAFYLCASSIVRVGQPQHFGDGTRLSIL.